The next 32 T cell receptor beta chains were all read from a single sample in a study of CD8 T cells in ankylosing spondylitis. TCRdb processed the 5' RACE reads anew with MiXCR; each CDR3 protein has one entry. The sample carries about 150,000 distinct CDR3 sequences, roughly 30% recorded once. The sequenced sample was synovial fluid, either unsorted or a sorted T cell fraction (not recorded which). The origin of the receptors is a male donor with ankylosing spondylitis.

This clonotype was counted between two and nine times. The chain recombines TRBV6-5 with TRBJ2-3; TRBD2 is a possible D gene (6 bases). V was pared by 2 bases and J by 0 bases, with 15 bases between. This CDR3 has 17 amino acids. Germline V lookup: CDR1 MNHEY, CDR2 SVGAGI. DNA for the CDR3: TGTGCCAGCAGTTACGGAGGGGAGATGGATAGCACAGATACGCAGTATTTT. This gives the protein CASSYGGEMDSTDTQYF.

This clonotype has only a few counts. The chain's CDR3 is CASSQESSGANVLTF. The CDR3 coding sequence is TGTGCCAGCAGCCAAGAGAGCTCTGGGGCCAACGTCCTGACTTTC. V usage is TRBV7-3 and J usage is TRBJ2-6; no reliable D call. Per germline, CDR1 SGHTA and CDR2 FQGTGA. Deletions cut 5 bases from V and 0 bases from J, with 8 bases between. The CDR3 runs 15 residues.

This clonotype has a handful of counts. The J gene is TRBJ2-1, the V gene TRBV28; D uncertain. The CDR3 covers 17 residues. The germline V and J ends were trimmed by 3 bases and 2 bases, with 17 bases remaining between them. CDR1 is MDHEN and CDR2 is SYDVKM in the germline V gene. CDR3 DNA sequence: TGTGCCAGCAGTTTCGAGGCCGCCTTTTTTCCCTACAATGAGCAGTTCTTC. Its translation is CASSFEAAFFPYNEQFF.

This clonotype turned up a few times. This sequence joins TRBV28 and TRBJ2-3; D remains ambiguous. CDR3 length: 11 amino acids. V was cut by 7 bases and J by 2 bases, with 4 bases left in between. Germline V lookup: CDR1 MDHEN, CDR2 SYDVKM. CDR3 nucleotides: TGTGCCAGCACTATCACAGATACGCAGTATTTT. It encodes CASTITDTQYF.

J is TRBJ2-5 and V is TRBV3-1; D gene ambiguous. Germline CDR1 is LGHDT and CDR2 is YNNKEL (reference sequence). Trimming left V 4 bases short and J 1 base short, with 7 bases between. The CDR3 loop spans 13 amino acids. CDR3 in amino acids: CASSRMTQETQYF. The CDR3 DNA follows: TGTGCCAGCAGCCGCATGACCCAAGAGACCCAGTACTTC.

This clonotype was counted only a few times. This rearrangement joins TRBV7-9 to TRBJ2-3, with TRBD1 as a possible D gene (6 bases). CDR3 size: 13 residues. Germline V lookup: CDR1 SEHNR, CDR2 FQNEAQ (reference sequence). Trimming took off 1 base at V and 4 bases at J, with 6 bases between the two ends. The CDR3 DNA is TGTGCCAGCAGCTTAGGGACAGCAGATACGCAGTATTTT. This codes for CASSLGTADTQYF. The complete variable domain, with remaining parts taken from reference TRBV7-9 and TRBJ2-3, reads DTGVSQNPRHKITKRGQNVTFRCDPISEHNRLYWYRQTLGQGPEFLTYFQNEAQLEKSRLLSDRFSAERPKGSFSTLEIQRTEQGDSAMYLCASSLGTADTQYFGPGTRLTVL.

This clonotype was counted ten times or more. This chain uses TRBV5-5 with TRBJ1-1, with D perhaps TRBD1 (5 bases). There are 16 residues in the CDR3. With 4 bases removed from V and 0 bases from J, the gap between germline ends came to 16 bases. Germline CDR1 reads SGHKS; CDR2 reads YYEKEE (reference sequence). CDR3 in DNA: TGTGCCAGCAGCCCCTTTGCGACAGCAATGAACACTGAAGCTTTCTTT. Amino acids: CASSPFATAMNTEAFF.

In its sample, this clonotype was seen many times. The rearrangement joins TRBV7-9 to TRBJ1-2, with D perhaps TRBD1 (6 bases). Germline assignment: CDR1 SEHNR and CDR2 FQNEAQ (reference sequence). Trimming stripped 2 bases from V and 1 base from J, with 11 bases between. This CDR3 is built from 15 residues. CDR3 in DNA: TGTGCCAGCAGCTTACGGGGGCCCCTTAACTATGGCTACACCTTC. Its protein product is CASSLRGPLNYGYTF.

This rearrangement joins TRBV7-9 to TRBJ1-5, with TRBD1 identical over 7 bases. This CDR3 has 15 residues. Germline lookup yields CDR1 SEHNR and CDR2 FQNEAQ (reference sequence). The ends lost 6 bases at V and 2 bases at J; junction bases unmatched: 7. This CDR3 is CASSHDRAGNQPQHF. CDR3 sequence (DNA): TGTGCCAGCAGTCATGACAGGGCGGGCAATCAGCCCCAGCATTTT.

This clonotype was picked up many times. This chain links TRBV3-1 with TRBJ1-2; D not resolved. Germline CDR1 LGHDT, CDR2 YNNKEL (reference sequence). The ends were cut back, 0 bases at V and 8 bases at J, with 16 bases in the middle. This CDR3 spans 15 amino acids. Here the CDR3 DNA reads TGTGCCAGCAGCCAAGAGGGTGTAGAGGCGAAAGGCTACACCTTC. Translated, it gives CASSQEGVEAKGYTF.

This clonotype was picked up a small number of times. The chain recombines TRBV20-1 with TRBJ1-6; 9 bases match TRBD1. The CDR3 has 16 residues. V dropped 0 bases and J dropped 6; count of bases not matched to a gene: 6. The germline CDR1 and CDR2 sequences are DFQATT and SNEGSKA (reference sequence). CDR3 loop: CSARESTTGGNSPLHF. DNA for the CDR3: TGCAGTGCTAGAGAGAGTACGACAGGGGGTAATTCACCCCTCCACTTT.

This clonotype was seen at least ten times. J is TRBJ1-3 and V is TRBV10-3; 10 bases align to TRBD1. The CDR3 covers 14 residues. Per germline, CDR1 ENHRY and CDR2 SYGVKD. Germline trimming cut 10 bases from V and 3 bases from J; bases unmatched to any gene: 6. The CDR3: CATGTGAHGNTIYF. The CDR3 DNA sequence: TGTGCCACCGGGACAGGGGCCCATGGAAACACCATATATTTT.

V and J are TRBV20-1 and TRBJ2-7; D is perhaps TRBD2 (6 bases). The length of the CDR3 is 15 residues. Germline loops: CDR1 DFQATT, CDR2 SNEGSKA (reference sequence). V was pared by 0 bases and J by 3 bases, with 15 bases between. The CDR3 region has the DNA TGCAGTGCTAGAGATAAGCGGGCCACCCTCTACGAGCAGTACTTC. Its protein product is CSARDKRATLYEQYF.

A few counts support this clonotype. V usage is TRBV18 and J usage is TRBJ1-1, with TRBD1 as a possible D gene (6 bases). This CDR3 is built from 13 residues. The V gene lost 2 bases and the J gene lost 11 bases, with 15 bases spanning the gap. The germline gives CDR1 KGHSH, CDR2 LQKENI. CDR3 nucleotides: TGTGCCAGCTCACCAAACCTAAGGGGGGATGCTTTCTTT. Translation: CASSPNLRGDAFF.

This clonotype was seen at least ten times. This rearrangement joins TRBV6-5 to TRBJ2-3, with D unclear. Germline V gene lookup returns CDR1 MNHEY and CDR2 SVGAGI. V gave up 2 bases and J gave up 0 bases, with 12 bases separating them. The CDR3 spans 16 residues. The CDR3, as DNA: TGTGCCAGCAGTTACAGGGCTAGAGCTAGCACAGATACGCAGTATTTT. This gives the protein CASSYRARASTDTQYF.

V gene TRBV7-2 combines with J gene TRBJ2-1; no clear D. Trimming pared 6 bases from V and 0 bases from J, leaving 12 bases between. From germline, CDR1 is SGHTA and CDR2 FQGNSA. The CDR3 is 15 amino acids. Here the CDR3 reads CASSIQRSSYNEQFF. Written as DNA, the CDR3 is TGTGCCAGCAGTATCCAGCGCTCCTCCTACAATGAGCAGTTCTTC.

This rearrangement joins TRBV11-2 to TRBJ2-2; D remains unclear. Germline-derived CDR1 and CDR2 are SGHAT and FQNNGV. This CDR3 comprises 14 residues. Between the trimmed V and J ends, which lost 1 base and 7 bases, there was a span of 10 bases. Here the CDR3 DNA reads TGTGCCAGCAGCTTAGCGTATTTAGGCGGGGAGCTGTTTTTT. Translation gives CASSLAYLGGELFF.

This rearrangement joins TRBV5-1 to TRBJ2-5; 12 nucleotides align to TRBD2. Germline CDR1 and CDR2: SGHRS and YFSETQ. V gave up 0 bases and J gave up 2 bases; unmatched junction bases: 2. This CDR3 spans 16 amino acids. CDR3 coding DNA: TGCGCCAGCAGCTTGGAAACTAGCGGGGGGCAAGAGACCCAGTACTTC. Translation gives CASSLETSGGQETQYF.

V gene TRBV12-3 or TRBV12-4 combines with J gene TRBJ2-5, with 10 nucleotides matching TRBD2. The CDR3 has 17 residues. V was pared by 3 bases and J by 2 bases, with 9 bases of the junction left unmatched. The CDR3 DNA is TGTGCCAGCAGTTTCGGCAGCGGGAGGGCCGAGCAAGAGACCCAGTACTTC. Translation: CASSFGSGRAEQETQYF.

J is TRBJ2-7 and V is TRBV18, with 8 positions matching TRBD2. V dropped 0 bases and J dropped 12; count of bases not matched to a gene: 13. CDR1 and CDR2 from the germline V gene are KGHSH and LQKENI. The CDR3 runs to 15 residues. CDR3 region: CASSPPASGSLRWYF. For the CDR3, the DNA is TGTGCCAGCTCACCACCCGCTAGCGGGTCCCTTAGATGGTACTTC.

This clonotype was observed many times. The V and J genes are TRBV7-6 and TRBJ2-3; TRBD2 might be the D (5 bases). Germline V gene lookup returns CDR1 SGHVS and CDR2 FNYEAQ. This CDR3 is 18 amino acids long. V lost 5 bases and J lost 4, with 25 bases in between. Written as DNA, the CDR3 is TGTGCCAGCAGCCTACAACCCATGCCTAGCTTGGTCGCAGATACGCAGTATTTT. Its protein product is CASSLQPMPSLVADTQYF. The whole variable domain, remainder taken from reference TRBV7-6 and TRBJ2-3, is GAGVSQSPRYKVTKRGQDVALRCDPISGHVSLYWYRQALGQGPEFLTYFNYEAQQDKSGLPNDRFSAERPEGSISTLTIQRTEQRDSAMYRCASSLQPMPSLVADTQYFGPGTRLTVL.

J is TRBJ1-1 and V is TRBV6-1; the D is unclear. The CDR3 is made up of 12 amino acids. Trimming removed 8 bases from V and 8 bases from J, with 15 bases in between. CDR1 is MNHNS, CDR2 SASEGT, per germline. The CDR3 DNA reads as TGTGCCAGCCAACCTACCGGGCTGGAAGCTTTCTTT. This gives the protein CASQPTGLEAFF.

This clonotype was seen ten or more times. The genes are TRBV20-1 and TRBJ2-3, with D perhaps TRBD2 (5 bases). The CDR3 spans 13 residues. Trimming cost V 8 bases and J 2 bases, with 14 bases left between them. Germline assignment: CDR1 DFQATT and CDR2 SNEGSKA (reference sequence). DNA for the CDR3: TGCAGTCCCTTTAGCGCCCCCACAGATACGCAGTATTTT. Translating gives CSPFSAPTDTQYF.

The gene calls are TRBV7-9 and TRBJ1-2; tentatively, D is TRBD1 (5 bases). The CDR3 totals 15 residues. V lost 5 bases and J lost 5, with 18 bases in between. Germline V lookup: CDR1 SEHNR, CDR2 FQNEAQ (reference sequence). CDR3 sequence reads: CASSPQGSNTYGYTF. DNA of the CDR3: TGTGCCAGCAGCCCTCAGGGCAGCAACACATATGGCTACACCTTC. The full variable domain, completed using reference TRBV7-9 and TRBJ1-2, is DTGVSQNPRHKITKRGQNVTFRCDPISEHNRLYWYRQTLGQGPEFLTYFQNEAQLEKSRLLSDRFSAERPKGSFSTLEIQRTEQGDSAMYLCASSPQGSNTYGYTFGSGTRLTVV.

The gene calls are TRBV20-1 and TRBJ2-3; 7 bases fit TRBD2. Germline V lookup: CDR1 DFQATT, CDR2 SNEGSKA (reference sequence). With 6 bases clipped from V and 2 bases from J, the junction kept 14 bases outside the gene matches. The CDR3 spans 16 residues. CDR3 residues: CSADVLAQRFTDTQYF. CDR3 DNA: TGCAGTGCGGACGTACTAGCGCAGAGGTTCACAGATACGCAGTATTTT.

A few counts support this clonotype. CDR3 nucleotides: TGTGCCAGCAGTGGTCTTAATGGGGGGGGCTACACCTTC. Residues: CASSGLNGGGYTF. This chain connects TRBV2 to TRBJ1-2, with TRBD1 as a possible D gene (5 bases). The germline V gene has CDR1 SNHLY and CDR2 FYNNEI. The CDR3 loop spans 13 amino acids. Trimming cost V 4 bases and J 8 bases, with 14 bases left between them.

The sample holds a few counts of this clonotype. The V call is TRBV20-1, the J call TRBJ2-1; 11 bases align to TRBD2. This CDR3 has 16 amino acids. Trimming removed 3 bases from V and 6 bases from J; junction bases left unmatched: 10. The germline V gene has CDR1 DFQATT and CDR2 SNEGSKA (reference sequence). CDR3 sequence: CSARPMGTSGLNEQFF. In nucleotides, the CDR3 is TGCAGTGCTAGGCCCATGGGGACTAGCGGACTCAATGAGCAGTTCTTC.

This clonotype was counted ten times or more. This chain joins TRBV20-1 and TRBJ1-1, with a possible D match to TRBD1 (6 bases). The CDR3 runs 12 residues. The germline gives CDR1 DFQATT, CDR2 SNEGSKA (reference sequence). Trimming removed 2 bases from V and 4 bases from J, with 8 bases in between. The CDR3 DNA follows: TGCAGTGCTAGACAGGGGCGCACTGAAGCTTTCTTT. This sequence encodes CSARQGRTEAFF.

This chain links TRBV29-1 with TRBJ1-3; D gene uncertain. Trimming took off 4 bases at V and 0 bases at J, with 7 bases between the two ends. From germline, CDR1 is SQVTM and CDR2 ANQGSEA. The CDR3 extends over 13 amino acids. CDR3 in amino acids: CSVVPNSGNTIYF. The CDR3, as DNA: TGCAGCGTTGTCCCTAACTCTGGAAACACCATATATTTT.

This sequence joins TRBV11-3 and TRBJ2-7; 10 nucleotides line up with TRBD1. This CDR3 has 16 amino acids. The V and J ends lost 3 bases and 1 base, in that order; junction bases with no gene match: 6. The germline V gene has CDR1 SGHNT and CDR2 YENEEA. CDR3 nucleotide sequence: TGTGCCAGCAGCTTGGGACAGGGGTCTCATTCCTACGAGCAGTACTTC. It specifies CASSLGQGSHSYEQYF.

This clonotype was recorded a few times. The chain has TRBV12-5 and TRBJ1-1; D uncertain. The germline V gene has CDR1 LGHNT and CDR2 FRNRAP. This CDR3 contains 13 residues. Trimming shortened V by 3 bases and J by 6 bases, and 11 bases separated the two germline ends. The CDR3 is CASGFFYPPEAFF. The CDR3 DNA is TGTGCTAGTGGTTTTTTTTACCCCCCTGAAGCTTTCTTT.

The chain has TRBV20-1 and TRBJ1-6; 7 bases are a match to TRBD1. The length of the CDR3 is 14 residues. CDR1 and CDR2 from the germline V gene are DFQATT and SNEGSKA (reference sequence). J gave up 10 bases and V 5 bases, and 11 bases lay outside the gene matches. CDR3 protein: CSADGDRDGSPLHF. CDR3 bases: TGCAGTGCTGATGGCGACAGGGACGGCTCACCCCTCCACTTT.